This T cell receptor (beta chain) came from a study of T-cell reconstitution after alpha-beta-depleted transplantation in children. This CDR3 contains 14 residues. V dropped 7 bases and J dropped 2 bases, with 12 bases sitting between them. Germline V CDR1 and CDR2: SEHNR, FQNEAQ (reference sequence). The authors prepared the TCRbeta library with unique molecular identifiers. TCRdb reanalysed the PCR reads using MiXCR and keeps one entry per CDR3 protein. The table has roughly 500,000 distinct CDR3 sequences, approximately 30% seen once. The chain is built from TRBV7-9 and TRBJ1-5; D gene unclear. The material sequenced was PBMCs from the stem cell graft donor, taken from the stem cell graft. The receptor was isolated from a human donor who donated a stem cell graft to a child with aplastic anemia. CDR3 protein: CASKAGKGNQPQHF. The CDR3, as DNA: TGTGCCAGCAAAGCGGGGAAGGGCAATCAGCCCCAGCATTTT.